This T cell receptor (beta chain) was sequenced in a study of shared clonotypes between healthy human individuals. Study summary: Used for every donor were three CD4 naive, three CD4 memory, two CD8 naive and one CD8 memory plate.

The length of the CDR3 is 13 residues. In germline, CDR1 is WSHSY, CDR2 SAAADI. Trimming took off 4 bases at V and 2 bases at J, with 6 bases between the two ends. This table comes from immunoSEQ multiplex PCR, and its TCRdb copy is limited to in-frame clones, with some not included. The sample has some 2,000,000 clones; roughly 95% are singletons. Turning to this clone: Antigen unknown.

Study-level findings and limits: Sequencing of the sorted subsets was shown by rarefaction to be incomplete despite large depth.

Naivety among CD8 cells was defined by CD45RO negativity and positive CCR7 selection, thereby excluding terminally differentiated effector memory CD45RA+ cells. This sequence originates from a man between 18 and 35 years old in good health. Sequenced material: naive CD8+ T cells sorted from blood. The gene calls are TRBV10-2 and TRBJ1-5, with unresolved D. CDR3: CASSGTGNQPQHF. The CDR3 bases are TGCGCCAGCAGTGGGACCGGCAATCAGCCCCAGCATTTT.